This T cell receptor beta chain stems from a study of blood T cell repertoires in COVID-19. Study-wide context: Acute and convalescent COVID-19 specimens originated in the United States, Italy and Spain.

The CDR3 has 14 amino acids. Germline CDR1 and CDR2: KGHSY and FQNENV. V lost 9 bases, J lost 9 bases, and 18 bases lay in between. Using immunoSEQ multiplex PCR, the repertoire was profiled, and TCRdb retains in-frame clones only, with some absent. The sample includes approximately 130,000 clones, around 80% of them seen just once. The receptor was derived from a man older than 75 with active or convalescent COVID-19. The material sequenced was peripheral blood. The chain couples TRBV16 to TRBJ1-6; D perhaps matches TRBD1 (6 bases). CDR3: CASRGGRGSSPLHF. CDR3 coding DNA: TGTGCCAGTCGCGGGGGGCGCGGAAGTTCACCCCTCCACTTT.